A single sample gave rise to the 29 T cell receptor beta chains below, sequenced in a study of shared clonotypes between healthy human individuals. The data were produced by immunoSEQ multiplex PCR, yet TCRdb's version contains in-frame clones alone and is incomplete. This table has a few hundred thousand clones, over 65% appearing once. Specimen: memory CD4+ T cells sorted from blood. Sample subset: CD45RA-negative fraction. Receptor source: a man aged 25 to 40 in good health.

The rearrangement joins TRBV2 to TRBJ2-7, with D perhaps assigned TRBD1 or TRBD2 (6 bases each). Per germline, CDR1 SNHLY and CDR2 FYNNEI. The CDR3 has 15 amino acids. The ends were cut back, 8 bases at V and 5 bases at J, with 22 bases in the middle. The CDR3 DNA sequence: TGTGCCAGCCTGACAAGGGGGGCTTCCTGGGACGAGCAGTACTTC. The encoded protein is CASLTRGASWDEQYF.

This chain links TRBV9 with TRBJ2-1; 11 positions match TRBD2. The germline V gene has CDR1 SGDLS and CDR2 YYNGEE. The length of the CDR3 is 15 residues. V gave up 0 bases and J gave up 10 bases; unmatched junction bases: 6. DNA of the CDR3: TGTGCCAGCAGCGTAGAGGGACTAGCGGAGGGGGAGCAGTTCTTC. This encodes CASSVEGLAEGEQFF.

This clone was counted between two and nine times. The sample has other DNA sequences that encode this CDR3 too. The rearrangement joins TRBV5-1 to TRBJ1-4; D is perhaps TRBD1 (5 bases). Germline values: CDR1 SGHRS, CDR2 YFSETQ. V was shortened by 0 bases and J by 8 bases, with 11 bases between the two germline ends. The CDR3 sequence is 14 residues long. The CDR3 loop reads CASSLAGSGEKLFF. CDR3 in DNA: TGCGCCAGCAGCTTGGCAGGGAGTGGGGAAAAACTGTTTTTT.

The chain employs TRBV5-1 and TRBJ2-7; D unresolved. The germline V gene encodes CDR1 SGHRS and CDR2 YFSETQ. There are 13 residues in the CDR3. The V gene lost 4 bases and the J gene lost 1 base, with 9 bases spanning the gap. CDR3 coding DNA: TGCGCCAGCAGCCCGGACGGATCCTACGAGCAGTACTTC. The encoded protein is CASSPDGSYEQYF.

This chain joins TRBV19 and TRBJ1-1; 12 bases fit TRBD1. The CDR3 spans 15 residues. Germline V gene data show CDR1 as LNHDA and CDR2 as SQIVND (reference sequence). With 6 bases clipped from V and 11 bases from J, the junction kept 13 bases outside the gene matches. The CDR3 nucleotides read TGTGCCAGTAGCTTTACTGCCGGGACAGGGGGCGCGGCTTTCTTT. This translates into CASSFTAGTGGAAFF.

The rearrangement links TRBV11-2 to TRBJ2-3, with TRBD1 as a possible D gene (6 bases). The CDR3 is 15 residues long. Germline CDR1 reads SGHAT; CDR2 reads FQNNGV. Trimming took off 0 bases at V and 3 bases at J, with 10 bases between the two ends. This CDR3 reads CASSLEQGRTDTQYF. CDR3 sequence (DNA): TGTGCCAGCAGCTTAGAACAGGGAAGGACAGATACGCAGTATTTT. The full variable domain, its missing parts supplied by reference TRBV11-2 and TRBJ2-3, is EAGVAQSPRYKIIEKRQSVAFWCNPISGHATLYWYQQILGQGPKLLIQFQNNGVVDDSQLPKDRFSAERLKGVDSTLKIQPAKLEDSAVYLCASSLEQGRTDTQYFGPGTRLTVL.

This clone appeared a few times. The chain's CDR3 is CATSRGGSEGNIQYF. The CDR3 DNA sequence: TGTGCCACCAGCAGAGGAGGCTCCGAGGGAAACATTCAGTACTTC. The chain uses TRBV15 and TRBJ2-4, with D perhaps TRBD2 (5 bases). The germline CDR1 and CDR2 sequences are LNHNV and YYDKDF (reference sequence). This CDR3 is 15 amino acids long. V was trimmed by 1 base and J by 6 bases, leaving 13 bases between them.

This clone was seen a few times. V and J are TRBV9 and TRBJ2-1, with 9 bases matching TRBD2. Germline V lookup: CDR1 SGDLS, CDR2 YYNGEE. The CDR3 is 17 amino acids. The trim removed 3 bases at V and 4 bases at J, leaving 11 bases unmatched. The CDR3 loop is CASSAYRNSGSYNEQFF. The CDR3 DNA is TGTGCCAGCAGCGCATACCGAAATAGCGGGAGTTACAATGAGCAGTTCTTC.

V is TRBV21-1 and J is TRBJ1-5; the D call TRBD1 from the table was never checked on the DNA. TRBV21-1 is designated a pseudogene. The CDR3 is 17 residues long. DNA for the CDR3: TGTGCCAGCAGCAAAGTTTTGGACAGGGTCGGCAATCAGCCCCAGCATTTT. Its translation is CASSKVLDRVGNQPQHF.

J is TRBJ2-6 and V is TRBV29-1; perhaps TRBD1 as D (7 bases). This CDR3 is built from 17 residues. V was cut by 4 bases and J by 1 base, with 17 bases left in between. CDR1 SQVTM and CDR2 ANQGSEA come from the germline V gene. The chain's CDR3 is CSVVWQGGWSGANVLTF. CDR3 sequence (DNA): TGCAGCGTTGTTTGGCAGGGGGGCTGGTCTGGGGCCAACGTCCTGACTTTC.

On this clone itself: It may be a read error: a sequence one base away is much more abundant. Other DNA variants within this sample encode the same CDR3. V usage is TRBV11-2 and J usage is TRBJ2-2; 9 bases map to TRBD2. This CDR3 contains 13 residues. Germline-derived CDR1 and CDR2 are SGHAT and FQNNGV. CDR3 loop: CASSGRHGGELFF. The CDR3 nucleotides are TGCGCCAGCAGCGGGAGGCACGGCGGGGAGCTGTTTTTT.

The chain has TRBV18 and TRBJ2-3, with 11 bases identical to TRBD2. Germline loops: CDR1 KGHSH, CDR2 LQKENI. The J segment lost 6 bases and the V segment lost 1 base, leaving 6 bases of the junction unmatched. This CDR3 region has 16 residues. CDR3 in amino acids: CASSPQALAGADTQYF. The CDR3 DNA reads TGTGCCAGCTCACCACAAGCACTAGCGGGAGCCGATACGCAGTATTTT.

The V and J genes are TRBV5-3 and TRBJ1-4; D is unclear. Being an ORF, TRBV5-3 has a function that is uncertain. The germline V and J ends were trimmed by 1 base and 0 bases, with 13 bases remaining between them. CDR3 length: 17 amino acids. CDR3 amino acids: CARSLYPVEATNEKLFF. CDR3 DNA sequence: TGTGCCAGAAGCTTGTATCCGGTAGAAGCAACTAATGAAAAACTGTTTTTT.

This clone showed up just once. The chain is built from TRBV11-3 and TRBJ2-1; D possibly uses TRBD1 or TRBD2 (5 bases each). The CDR3 totals 14 residues. Trimming shortened V by 2 bases and J by 6 bases, and 11 bases separated the two germline ends. Germline-derived CDR1 and CDR2 are SGHNT and YENEEA. Written as DNA, the CDR3 is TGTGCCAGCAGCTTATTCCGGGACCCCAATGAGCAGTTCTTC. Amino acid sequence: CASSLFRDPNEQFF.

The rearrangement links TRBV10-3 to TRBJ2-1; TRBD2 matches 8 bases. The V gene's germline CDR1 is ENHRY and CDR2 SYGVKD. The trim removed 6 bases at V and 7 bases at J, leaving 5 bases unmatched. This CDR3 region has 13 residues. CDR3 nucleotides: TGTGCCATCAGGGGTTTAGCGGGAAATGAGCAGTTCTTC. Translated, it gives CAIRGLAGNEQFF.

The chain has TRBV5-6 and TRBJ2-2, with 7 bases lining up with TRBD1. The V and J ends lost 5 bases and 7 bases, in that order; junction bases with no gene match: 8. Germline V lookup: CDR1 SGHDT, CDR2 YYEEEE. The CDR3 loop spans 14 amino acids. CDR3 DNA sequence: TGTGCCAGCAGACGCCGACGGACAGGCGGGGAGCTGTTTTTT. Its protein is CASRRRRTGGELFF.

The chain is built from TRBV5-4 and TRBJ2-1; tentative D call: TRBD1 (5 bases). In germline, CDR1 is SGHNT, CDR2 YYREEE (reference sequence). Trimming took off 0 bases at V and 14 bases at J, with 15 bases between the two ends. This CDR3 contains 13 residues. CDR3 nucleotide sequence: TGTGCCAGCAGCTTGGAGGTGGGGCTTGACGAGTTCTTC. Amino acid sequence: CASSLEVGLDEFF. Full variable domain (remainder filled in from reference TRBV5-4 and TRBJ2-1): ETGVTQSPTHLIKTRGQQVTLRCSSQSGHNTVSWYQQALGQGPQFIFQYYREEENGRGNFPPRFSGLQFPNYSSELNVNALELDDSALYLCASSLEVGLDEFFGPGTRLTVL.

The gene calls are TRBV19 and TRBJ2-1; D is unresolved. Looked up from germline, CDR1 is LNHDA and CDR2 is SQIVND (reference sequence). This CDR3 is 17 amino acids long. The V end lost 5 bases, the J end lost 0 bases, and 17 bases lay between the germline ends. The CDR3 protein is CASSPNRAASSYNEQFF. CDR3 nucleotide sequence: TGTGCCAGTAGTCCAAACCGGGCAGCGAGCTCCTACAATGAGCAGTTCTTC.

J is TRBJ2-2 and V is TRBV27; D is possibly TRBD1 or TRBD2 (5 bases each). The CDR3 consists of 15 residues. Per the germline V gene, CDR1 is MNHEY and CDR2 is SMNVEV (reference sequence). V lost 7 bases, J lost 10 bases, and 22 bases lay in between. CDR3 region: CASTRWTGANEELFF. CDR3 nucleotide sequence: TGTGCCAGCACCCGCTGGACCGGGGCTAACGAGGAGCTGTTTTTT.

V usage is TRBV7-9 and J usage is TRBJ2-7, with D hard to call. The CDR3 spans 14 residues. Trimming took 5 bases from V and 0 from J, leaving 11 bases between them. Germline V gene lookup returns CDR1 SEHNR and CDR2 FQNEAQ (reference sequence). The CDR3 region has the DNA TGTGCCAGCAGCGAATACACGAGCTCCTACGAGCAGTACTTC. This translates into CASSEYTSSYEQYF.

The genes are TRBV7-6 and TRBJ2-2; the match to TRBD1 covers 11 bases. Germline-derived CDR1 and CDR2 are SGHVS and FNYEAQ. The CDR3 is 15 residues long. After removal of 5 bases from V and 5 bases from J, the junction contained 4 bases not matched to a gene. CDR3 amino acids: CASSQGQGVTGELFF. In nucleotides, the CDR3 is TGTGCCAGCAGCCAGGGACAGGGGGTGACCGGGGAGCTGTTTTTT.

This clone came up a few times. The chain uses TRBV15 and TRBJ2-7; unclear D gene. CDR3 length: 14 residues. Trimming shortened V by 3 bases and J by 1 base, and 10 bases separated the two germline ends. Germline V lookup: CDR1 LNHNV, CDR2 YYDKDF (reference sequence). CDR3 DNA: TGTGCCACCAGCAGGGACCGGCCATCCTACGAGCAGTACTTC. Its translation: CATSRDRPSYEQYF.

This clone occurred a few times. This chain uses TRBV27 with TRBJ2-1; D remains unclear. The CDR3 totals 15 residues. V lost 5 bases to trimming and J lost 6 bases, with 17 bases between them. The germline V gene has CDR1 MNHEY and CDR2 SMNVEV (reference sequence). CDR3 bases: TGTGCCAGCAGTCCACCTCGGGCGTGGTTCAATGAGCAGTTCTTC. Translation: CASSPPRAWFNEQFF.

This clone appeared a few times. V and J are TRBV25-1 and TRBJ2-5, with D hard to call. V was shortened by 2 bases and J by 1 base, with 11 bases between the two germline ends. The germline V gene encodes CDR1 MGHDK and CDR2 SYGVNS. This CDR3 contains 15 residues. CDR3 sequence: CASSEPGRLQETQYF. As DNA, the CDR3 is TGTGCCAGCAGTGAACCGGGTAGACTCCAAGAGACCCAGTACTTC. Combining the CDR3 with reference TRBV25-1 and TRBJ2-5 gives the whole variable domain EADIYQTPRYLVIGTGKKITLECSQTMGHDKMYWYQQDPGMELHLIHYSYGVNSTEKGDLSSESTVSRIRTEHFPLTLESARPSHTSQYLCASSEPGRLQETQYFGPGTRLLVL.

The chain uses TRBV11-1 and TRBJ2-7; 13 nucleotides align to TRBD2. This CDR3 region has 17 residues. The V gene end was trimmed by 7 bases and the J gene end by 1 base; junction bases not matched to a gene: 10. Germline loops: CDR1 SGHAT, CDR2 FQDESV (reference sequence). The DNA of the CDR3 is TGTGCCAGCACCAGGACTAGCGGGAGTATAGGGTCCTACGAGCAGTACTTC. It codes for CASTRTSGSIGSYEQYF.

The sample holds one count of this clone. This chain links TRBV18 with TRBJ2-7; D may correspond to TRBD1 or TRBD2 (5 bases each). Germline assignment: CDR1 KGHSH and CDR2 LQKENI. Trimming cost V 5 bases and J 6 bases, with 14 bases left between them. The CDR3 is made up of 13 amino acids. The CDR3 loop reads CASSTSGTPEQYF. The DNA of the CDR3 is TGTGCCAGCTCAACCTCCGGGACCCCCGAGCAGTACTTC.

The DNA for the CDR3 is TGTGCCAGCAAGGGGACAAGCTTTAGTGGCGAGCAGTACTTC. Translated: CASKGTSFSGEQYF. This chain links TRBV11-2 with TRBJ2-7; maybe TRBD1 (6 bases). Germline V gives CDR1 SGHAT, CDR2 FQNNGV. This CDR3 has 14 residues. The V end lost 7 bases, the J end lost 6 bases, and 19 bases lay between the germline ends.

This chain connects TRBV14 to TRBJ1-2, with 7 bases that match TRBD1. V dropped 4 bases and J dropped 7; count of bases not matched to a gene: 6. Per germline, CDR1 SGHDN and CDR2 FVKESK. CDR3 length equals 13 residues. The CDR3 region has the DNA TGTGCCAGCAGCCCCCAGACAGGGACTGGCTACACCTTC. It is translated as CASSPQTGTGYTF. Drawing the rest from reference TRBV14 and TRBJ1-2, the complete variable domain is EAGVTQFPSHSVIEKGQTVTLRCDPISGHDNLYWYRRVMGKEIKFLLHFVKESKQDESGMPNNRFLAERTGGTYSTLKVQPAELEDSGVYFCASSPQTGTGYTFGSGTRLTVV.

This clone was seen only once. An end of the junction does not agree with germline; a read error may underlie this. The CDR3 spells CVSSQGFGGQGRDTQYF. CDR3 DNA: TGCGTCAGCAGCCAAGGGTTCGGAGGACAAGGAAGAGATACGCAGTATTTT. This rearrangement joins TRBV4-3 to TRBJ2-3; TRBD1 or TRBD2 may be the D gene (5 bases each). There are 17 residues in the CDR3. The V gene's germline CDR1 is LGHNA and CDR2 YSLEER.